These 13 T cell receptor beta chains were all obtained from the same sample, sequenced in a study of T cell responses to AZD1222 COVID-19 vaccine. Clones were sequenced by immunoSEQ multiplex PCR, and TCRdb holds only the in-frame ones, with some missing. The repertoire has roughly 120,000 clones, just under 95% of them found once; the top ten carry roughly 7.8%. The sequenced sample was peripheral blood, obtained on day 0 of AZD1222 vaccination. These receptors were collected from an adult in good health.

J is TRBJ1-1 and V is TRBV7-3; TRBD1 matches 8 bases. This CDR3 contains 19 residues. V was clipped by 4 bases and J by 1 base; unmatched bases: 17. Germline lookup yields CDR1 SGHTA and CDR2 FQGTGA. DNA of the CDR3: TGTGCCAGCAGCTCCCCGACAGGGGCCCTCCACTTTCCGAACACTGAAGCTTTCTTT. Protein: CASSSPTGALHFPNTEAFF.

V usage is TRBV24-1 and J usage is TRBJ1-1, with no clear D. Germline V lookup: CDR1 KGHDR, CDR2 SFDVKD. The CDR3 runs 11 residues. V was clipped by 4 bases and J by 4 bases, with 3 bases between them. CDR3 sequence: CATSEGTEAFF. The CDR3 bases are TGTGCCACCAGTGAGGGCACTGAAGCTTTCTTT.

This clone was observed a single time. This chain links TRBV28 with TRBJ1-2; 9 nucleotides match TRBD1. The CDR3 length is 16 residues. V shed 6 bases, J shed 5 bases, and the junction held 13 bases outside the gene matches. Per germline, CDR1 MDHEN and CDR2 SYDVKM. CDR3 protein: CASSAGGQGKGYGYTF. The CDR3 bases are TGTGCCAGCAGCGCTGGAGGACAGGGGAAGGGTTATGGCTACACCTTC.

The J gene is TRBJ1-6, the V gene TRBV9, with D unclear. The ends were cut back, 0 bases at V and 0 bases at J, with 10 bases in the middle. The CDR3 loop spans 17 amino acids. Germline values: CDR1 SGDLS, CDR2 YYNGEE. CDR3 in amino acids: CASSVGAAPSYNSPLHF. In nucleotides, the CDR3 is TGTGCCAGCAGCGTAGGGGCAGCACCCTCCTATAATTCACCCCTCCACTTT.

The J gene is TRBJ2-1, the V gene TRBV18, with TRBD2 matching over 15 bases. Trimming took 2 bases from V and 7 from J; bases not matched to a gene: 12. The CDR3 is 19 amino acids. The germline CDR1 and CDR2 sequences are KGHSH and LQKENI. CDR3 sequence: CASSPKLQGLAGGKNEQFF. CDR3 sequence (DNA): TGTGCCAGCTCACCAAAACTACAGGGACTAGCGGGGGGCAAAAATGAGCAGTTCTTC.

The rearrangement joins TRBV19 to TRBJ2-1; D tentatively fits TRBD1 or TRBD2 (5 bases each). The CDR3 loop spans 16 amino acids. V gave up 5 bases and J gave up 7 bases, with 21 bases separating them. CDR1 and CDR2 from the germline V gene are LNHDA and SQIVND (reference sequence). The chain's CDR3 is CASSLTRGRAGNEQFF. CDR3 nucleotide sequence: TGTGCCAGTAGTTTAACTAGGGGCAGGGCAGGAAATGAGCAGTTCTTC. The whole variable domain, remainder taken from reference TRBV19 and TRBJ2-1, is DGGITQSPKYLFRKEGQNVTLSCEQNLNHDAMYWYRQDPGQGLRLIYYSQIVNDFQKGDIAEGYSVSREKKESFPLTVTSAQKNPTAFYLCASSLTRGRAGNEQFFGPGTRLTVL.

There are a few counts of this clone. The chain uses TRBV28 and TRBJ1-5; maybe TRBD1 (6 bases). V lost 5 bases and J 5 bases, leaving 13 bases between the germline ends. This CDR3 has 14 amino acids. Germline loops: CDR1 MDHEN, CDR2 SYDVKM. CDR3 in amino acids: CASSPPDRYQPQHF. DNA for the CDR3: TGTGCCAGCAGTCCCCCGGACAGATATCAGCCCCAGCATTTT.

V and J are TRBV28 and TRBJ1-5; tentatively, D is TRBD1 (6 bases). Germline V gives CDR1 MDHEN, CDR2 SYDVKM. The CDR3 runs to 15 residues. V was pared by 4 bases and J by 1 base, with 11 bases between. The CDR3, as DNA: TGTGCCAGCAGTTCCCGGGACACAAGCAATCAGCCCCAGCATTTT. Amino acids: CASSSRDTSNQPQHF.

The chain links TRBV7-9 to TRBJ1-5; 10 nucleotides line up with TRBD1. The germline V gene has CDR1 SEHNR and CDR2 FQNEAQ (reference sequence). CDR3 length: 14 amino acids. Trimming took 5 bases from V and 6 from J; bases not matched to a gene: 4. This chain's CDR3 is CASSPTGGVQPQHF. In DNA form, the CDR3 reads TGTGCCAGCAGCCCGACAGGGGGCGTTCAGCCCCAGCATTTT. Full variable domain (missing parts from reference TRBV7-9 and TRBJ1-5): DTGVSQNPRHKITKRGQNVTFRCDPISEHNRLYWYRQTLGQGPEFLTYFQNEAQLEKSRLLSDRFSAERPKGSFSTLEIQRTEQGDSAMYLCASSPTGGVQPQHFGDGTRLSIL.

The table lists this clone with a count of one. The rearrangement uses TRBV6-4 and TRBJ2-6; D uncertain. The CDR3 is 14 amino acids. In germline, CDR1 is MRHNA, CDR2 SNTAGT. The ends were cut back, 4 bases at V and 1 base at J, with 5 bases in the middle. CDR3 residues: CASSGGSGANVLTF. CDR3 nucleotides: TGTGCCAGCAGTGGAGGTTCTGGGGCCAACGTCCTGACTTTC.

The chain links TRBV11-3 to TRBJ2-5; maybe TRBD1 (6 bases). Deletions cut 4 bases from V and 4 bases from J, with 16 bases between. The germline gives CDR1 SGHNT, CDR2 YENEEA. There are 15 residues in the CDR3. CDR3 DNA sequence: TGTGCCAGCAGCTCACCTACAGGGAAAGGAGAGACCCAGTACTTC. This encodes CASSSPTGKGETQYF.

The genes are TRBV5-1 and TRBJ1-1, with D maybe TRBD1 (6 bases). The length of the CDR3 is 15 residues. Trimming cost V 0 bases and J 0 bases, with 9 bases left between them. Germline V gene sequence: CDR1 SGHRS, CDR2 YFSETQ. The CDR3 nucleotides are TGCGCCAGCAGCTTGGTGGCAGGGGTGAACACTGAAGCTTTCTTT. Residues: CASSLVAGVNTEAFF.

The CDR3 DNA follows: TGTGCCAGCAGCCTCACGATTCGGCCCCAGTACTTC. Translating gives CASSLTIRPQYF. This rearrangement joins TRBV7-8 to TRBJ2-5; D not resolved. CDR3 size: 12 residues. In germline, CDR1 is SGHVS, CDR2 FQNEAQ. The ends were cut back, 5 bases at V and 9 bases at J, with 13 bases in the middle.